This entry describes one TCR beta chain. Its antigen is not identified. Generated by immunoSEQ multiplex PCR, the TCRdb table keeps only in-frame clones and is missing some. The table includes 500,000 or so clones, approximately 90% detected once. This record comes from a study of Ad26.COV2.S vaccination and SARS-CoV-2 variants. Trimming removed 8 bases from V and 0 bases from J, with 10 bases in between. This CDR3 is 13 amino acids long. Findings of the study overall: It was found that vaccine and placebo recipients had similar non-spike TCR breadth. Recipients given vaccine exceeded placebo recipients in spike-specific TCR breadth.

Treatment defined: roughly 20 received Ad26.COV2.S at low or high dose, single or two shots; several received placebo; per-sample allocation not given. Specimens were obtained on day 63 following the first vaccine or placebo injection. In Boston, the donor was an adult between 18-55 years of age. The chain has TRBV12-3 or TRBV12-4 and TRBJ1-2; no clear D. This TCR derives from a person between 18 and 59 years old who received the Ad26.COV2.S COVID-19 vaccine or a placebo. Source: peripheral blood, taken in a trial of Ad26.COV2.S vaccine versus placebo. The CDR3 loop is CASGRETNYGYTF. CDR3 in DNA: TGTGCCAGCGGACGTGAAACTAACTATGGCTACACCTTC.